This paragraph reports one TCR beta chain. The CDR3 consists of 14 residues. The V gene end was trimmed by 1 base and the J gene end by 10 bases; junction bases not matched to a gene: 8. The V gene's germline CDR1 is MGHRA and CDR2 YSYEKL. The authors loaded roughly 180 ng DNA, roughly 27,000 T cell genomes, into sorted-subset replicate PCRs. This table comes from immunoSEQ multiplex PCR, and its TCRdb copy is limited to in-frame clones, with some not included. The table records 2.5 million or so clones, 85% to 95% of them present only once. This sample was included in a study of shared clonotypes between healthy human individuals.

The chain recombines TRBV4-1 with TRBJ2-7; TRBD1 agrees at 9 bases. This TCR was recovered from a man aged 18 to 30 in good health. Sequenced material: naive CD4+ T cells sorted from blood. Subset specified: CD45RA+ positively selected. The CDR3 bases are TGCGCCAGCAGCCAAGCAGGGACAGGGAGGTACCAGTACTTC. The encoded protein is CASSQAGTGRYQYF.